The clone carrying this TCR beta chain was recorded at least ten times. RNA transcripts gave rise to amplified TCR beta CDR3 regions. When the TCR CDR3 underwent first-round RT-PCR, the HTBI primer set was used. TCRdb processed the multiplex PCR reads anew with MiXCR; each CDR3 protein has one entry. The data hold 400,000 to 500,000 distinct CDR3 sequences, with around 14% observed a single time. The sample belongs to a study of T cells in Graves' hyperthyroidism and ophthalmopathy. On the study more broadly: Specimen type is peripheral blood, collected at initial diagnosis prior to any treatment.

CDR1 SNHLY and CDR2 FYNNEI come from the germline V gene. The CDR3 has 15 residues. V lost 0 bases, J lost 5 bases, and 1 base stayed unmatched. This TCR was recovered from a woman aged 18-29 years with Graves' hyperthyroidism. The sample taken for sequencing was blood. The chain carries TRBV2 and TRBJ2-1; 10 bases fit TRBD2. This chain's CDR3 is CASSEAAGGHNEQFF. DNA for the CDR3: TGTGCCAGCAGTGAAGCAGCGGGAGGGCACAATGAGCAGTTCTTC.